These 20 T cell receptor beta chains originate from one sample sequenced in a study of T cell repertoires in cytomegalovirus infection. Each CDR3 protein gets one entry after TCRdb re-called the reads with MiXCR. Of about 490,000 distinct CDR3 sequences in the sample, 15% to 20% were seen once. The sample consisted of CD8+ T cells from PBMCs. The origin of the receptors is a human donor in good health (CMV status not recorded). Some clones in this sample may be carry-over from other donors' samples.

The chain links TRBV7-8 to TRBJ2-3; D possibly matches TRBD1 or TRBD2 (5 bases each). Germline V gene sequence: CDR1 SGHVS, CDR2 FQNEAQ. CDR3 length: 16 amino acids. Trimming pared 5 bases from V and 2 bases from J, leaving 17 bases between. For the CDR3, the DNA is TGTGCCAGCAGCCGAGTGACTTGGGGGTCCACAGATACGCAGTATTTT. Translation gives CASSRVTWGSTDTQYF.

This clonotype appeared many times. This chain uses TRBV7-9 with TRBJ2-3, with TRBD2 matching over 12 bases. The CDR3 totals 18 residues. The junction had 11 bases not matched to a gene; V was cut back by 5 bases and J by 2 bases. Germline V gene data show CDR1 as SEHNR and CDR2 as FQNEAQ (reference sequence). The CDR3 here is CASSPVGTSGHPTDTQYF. The CDR3 bases are TGTGCCAGCAGCCCAGTAGGGACTAGCGGGCATCCCACAGATACGCAGTATTTT.

This clonotype showed up many times. The rearrangement joins TRBV6-5 to TRBJ2-7; maybe TRBD2 (6 bases). The CDR3 runs 16 residues. V was trimmed by 0 bases and J by 3 bases, leaving 15 bases between them. Germline CDR1 MNHEY, CDR2 SVGAGI. CDR3 sequence (DNA): TGTGCCAGCAGTTACTCCGGGACTGGAATATACTACGAGCAGTACTTC. It translates to CASSYSGTGIYYEQYF.

This clonotype was counted ten times or more. The chain uses TRBV7-2 and TRBJ2-7, with D unresolved. Germline V CDR1 and CDR2: SGHTA, FQGNSA. Trimming pared 3 bases from V and 4 bases from J, leaving 7 bases between. The CDR3 totals 12 residues. As DNA, the CDR3 is TGTGCCAGCAGCTTTAGCCCTTACGAGCAGTACTTC. As protein: CASSFSPYEQYF.

V is TRBV29-1 and J is TRBJ2-7, with D possibly matching TRBD2 (5 bases). Germline V gene lookup returns CDR1 SQVTM and CDR2 ANQGSEA. The CDR3 spans 10 residues. The V end was cut by 4 bases, the J end by 6 bases, with 7 bases between. DNA of the CDR3: TGCAGCGTTGTGGAGGTCGAGCAGTACTTC. Translated: CSVVEVEQYF.

This clonotype was seen ten or more times. The CDR3 spells CASSLDSYSNQPQHF. The CDR3 nucleotides read TGTGCCAGCAGCTTGGACAGCTATAGCAATCAGCCCCAGCATTTT. This sequence joins TRBV7-6 and TRBJ1-5, with D perhaps matching TRBD1 (6 bases). The CDR3 consists of 15 residues. Germline CDR1 reads SGHVS; CDR2 reads FNYEAQ. Trimming took off 3 bases at V and 0 bases at J, with 9 bases between the two ends.

Of note for this clonotype: Since the CDR3 does not end with the conserved phenylalanine or tryptophan, this likely comes from a read error. The chain carries TRBV24-1 and TRBJ2-1, with a weak D call TRBD1 (6 bases). The CDR3 has 12 amino acids. Looked up from germline, CDR1 is KGHDR and CDR2 is SFDVKD. The V gene lost 10 bases and the J gene lost 6 bases, with 12 bases spanning the gap. The CDR3, as DNA: TGTGCCACGTCCACAGGGCTCAATGAGCAGTTCTTA. Encoded protein: CATSTGLNEQFL.

This clonotype turned up a few times. The gene calls are TRBV6-5 and TRBJ1-2, with a tentative D call TRBD1 (6 bases). CDR3 size: 13 residues. V gave up 0 bases and J gave up 6 bases, with 8 bases separating them. CDR1 is MNHEY and CDR2 is SVGAGI in the germline V gene. As DNA, the CDR3 is TGTGCCAGCAGTTACTCGACAGGAGATGGCTACACCTTC. Amino acid sequence: CASSYSTGDGYTF.

DNA for the CDR3: TGCGCCAGCAGCCGAACAGGGTATCAAGCCAAAAACATTCAGTACTTC. Its protein product is CASSRTGYQAKNIQYF. V is TRBV4-1 and J is TRBJ2-4; the D gene is possibly TRBD1 (6 bases). The CDR3 length is 16 residues. Germline-derived CDR1 and CDR2 are MGHRA and YSYEKL. Trimming removed 4 bases from V and 0 bases from J, with 13 bases in between.

Note on this clonotype: With a much larger clone just one base away, this may be a read error. The J gene is TRBJ2-1, the V gene TRBV28; 9 nucleotides align to TRBD2. CDR1 and CDR2 (germline): MDHEN, SYDVKM. This CDR3 is 15 amino acids long. The CDR3 reads CASSVRLAGRNERFF. CDR3 bases: TGTGCCAGCAGCGTAAGGCTAGCGGGACGCAATGAGCGGTTCTTC.

J is TRBJ2-7 and V is TRBV20-1; TRBD2 aligns across 10 bases. This CDR3 contains 15 residues. The trim removed 6 bases at V and 0 bases at J, leaving 8 bases unmatched. CDR1 and CDR2 from the germline V gene are DFQATT and SNEGSKA (reference sequence). CDR3 DNA sequence: TGCAGTGCCCAAGGACTAGCGGAGAGCTCCTACGAGCAGTACTTC. This sequence encodes CSAQGLAESSYEQYF.

This clonotype has more than one count but fewer than ten. This CDR3 is CASSSPARGNTEAFF. Written as DNA, the CDR3 is TGTGCCAGCAGTTCCCCGGCCAGGGGAAACACTGAAGCTTTCTTT. The chain links TRBV6-5 to TRBJ1-1, with TRBD1 as a possible D gene (6 bases). The CDR3 is 15 amino acids. The V end was cut by 4 bases, the J end by 2 bases, with 14 bases between. Germline CDR1 is MNHEY and CDR2 is SVGAGI.

This clonotype was seen only a few times. The rearrangement uses TRBV19 and TRBJ1-3; no firm D call. Trimming left V 3 bases short and J 0 bases short, with 6 bases between. CDR1 LNHDA and CDR2 SQIVND come from the germline V gene (reference sequence). This CDR3 region has 14 residues. In DNA form, the CDR3 reads TGTGCCAGTAGTATTCGCGGCTCTGGAAACACCATATATTTT. It encodes CASSIRGSGNTIYF.

This clonotype was seen ten or more times. The chain employs TRBV7-9 and TRBJ2-7; weak D call: TRBD1 (5 bases). There are 17 residues in the CDR3. The germline CDR1 and CDR2 sequences are SEHNR and FQNEAQ (reference sequence). V lost 5 bases, J lost 3 bases, and 23 bases lay in between. DNA for the CDR3: TGTGCCAGCAGCCCAAGAGTTGACAGCGCGAACTTCTACGAGCAGTACTTC. Its protein product is CASSPRVDSANFYEQYF.

This clonotype was found many times. The chain combines TRBV7-2 with TRBJ2-5; TRBD1 matches 10 bases. This CDR3 has 16 amino acids. Looked up from germline, CDR1 is SGHTA and CDR2 is FQGNSA. Trimming took 2 bases from V and 13 from J; bases not matched to a gene: 16. The CDR3, as DNA: TGTGCCAGCAGCTTAAATCGACTCCCTGACAGGGGGCAGGGGTACTTC. Translating it yields CASSLNRLPDRGQGYF.

This clonotype turned up a few times. The chain recombines TRBV20-1 with TRBJ1-1; TRBD1 matches 7 bases. The germline V gene encodes CDR1 DFQATT and CDR2 SNEGSKA (reference sequence). V shed 6 bases, J shed 6 bases, and the junction held 7 bases outside the gene matches. The CDR3 loop spans 12 amino acids. This CDR3 reads CSAHGTGAEAFF. The CDR3 region has the DNA TGCAGTGCGCACGGTACAGGGGCTGAAGCTTTCTTT.

This clonotype was recorded at least ten times. CDR3 sequence: CASSRDRPSLINTGELFF. As DNA, the CDR3 is TGTGCCAGCAGCCGGGACAGACCTTCACTGATAAACACCGGGGAGCTGTTTTTT. The J gene is TRBJ2-2, the V gene TRBV7-6, with 7 bases fitting TRBD1. Germline-derived CDR1 and CDR2 are SGHVS and FNYEAQ. The V gene end was trimmed by 5 bases and the J gene end by 2 bases; junction bases not matched to a gene: 14. The CDR3 has 18 residues.

The sample holds many counts of this clonotype. The gene calls are TRBV4-2 and TRBJ1-2; a weak D match, TRBD1 (6 bases). Trimming stripped 1 base from V and 2 bases from J, with 17 bases between. CDR1 LGHNA and CDR2 YNFKEQ come from the germline V gene. This CDR3 is 17 amino acids long. CDR3 sequence: CASSQALQEGGNYGYTF. CDR3 nucleotides: TGTGCCAGCAGCCAAGCCCTGCAGGAGGGGGGAAACTATGGCTACACCTTC.

This clonotype has at least ten counts. The rearrangement links TRBV11-3 to TRBJ2-2; 10 nucleotides agree with TRBD2. Per germline, CDR1 SGHNT and CDR2 YENEEA. The CDR3 is 13 amino acids. J lost 10 bases, V lost 5 bases, and 4 bases had no gene match. CDR3 sequence (DNA): TGTGCCAGCAGCGCACTAGCGGGACAGGAGCTGTTTTTT. It yields the protein CASSALAGQELFF.

This clonotype was seen a few times. The chain is built from TRBV11-2 and TRBJ2-2, with D possibly TRBD2 on 6 matching bases. CDR3 length equals 18 residues. V was pared by 2 bases and J by 9 bases, with 25 bases between. Germline CDR1 and CDR2: SGHAT and FQNNGV. CDR3 loop: CASSLLSGVEGRSRELFF. CDR3 nucleotides: TGTGCCAGCAGCTTATTGTCCGGGGTGGAAGGGAGGAGCAGGGAGCTGTTTTTT. The full variable domain, rest sourced from reference TRBV11-2 and TRBJ2-2, is EAGVAQSPRYKIIEKRQSVAFWCNPISGHATLYWYQQILGQGPKLLIQFQNNGVVDDSQLPKDRFSAERLKGVDSTLKIQPAKLEDSAVYLCASSLLSGVEGRSRELFFGEGSRLTVL.